These 10 T cell receptor beta chains came from one sample sequenced in a study of radiation and T cells in renal cell carcinoma. The repertoire was sequenced with immunoSEQ multiplex PCR; TCRdb's copy has only in-frame clones and lacks some. The table lists about 140,000 clones, roughly 85% of them singletons. The sample's time point: baseline pretreatment blood. Noted treatment: 15 Gy SBRT to primary tumor, nephrectomy 4 weeks later. The sequenced sample was blood, obtained from a patient whose treatment included radiotherapy and nephrectomy. The receptor source for this set is a woman between 45 and 65 years old with renal cell carcinoma.

The V gene is TRBV5-6, the J gene TRBJ2-7; TRBD2 might be the D (6 bases). CDR3 length: 14 residues. Germline CDR1 and CDR2: SGHDT and YYEEEE. With 0 bases removed from V and 4 bases from J, the gap between germline ends came to 11 bases. CDR3 nucleotides: TGTGCCAGCAGCTTGGGAACTAGCTATTACGAGCAGTACTTC. Translated: CASSLGTSYYEQYF.

J is TRBJ1-1 and V is TRBV29-1, with D possibly matching TRBD1 (5 bases). V was pared by 7 bases and J by 5 bases, with 14 bases between. Germline CDR1 SQVTM, CDR2 ANQGSEA. CDR3 length equals 12 residues. CDR3 sequence: CSGLGGETEAFF. Here the CDR3 DNA reads TGCAGCGGATTGGGGGGGGAGACTGAAGCTTTCTTT.

The rearrangement joins TRBV7-6 to TRBJ2-1; possibly TRBD2 for D (5 bases). CDR1 and CDR2 from the germline V gene are SGHVS and FNYEAQ. V gave up 1 base and J gave up 10 bases, with 14 bases separating them. This CDR3 has 14 amino acids. In nucleotides, the CDR3 is TGTGCCAGCAGCTTAGGATCAGGTCGGGAAGAGCAGTTCTTC. This encodes CASSLGSGREEQFF.

The chain has TRBV9 and TRBJ2-2, with 8 positions matching TRBD2. CDR1 is SGDLS and CDR2 is YYNGEE in the germline V gene. The CDR3 totals 17 residues. Unmatched junction bases numbered 11, after V lost 4 bases and J lost 3 bases. The CDR3 sequence is CASSRVTGLDHTGELFF. CDR3 DNA sequence: TGTGCCAGCAGCCGAGTTACGGGACTAGATCACACCGGGGAGCTGTTTTTT.

The CDR3 DNA is TGTGCCACCACCGGGACTAACACAGATACGCAGTATTTT. Protein: CATTGTNTDTQYF. The gene calls are TRBV27 and TRBJ2-3, with TRBD2 matching over 7 bases. This CDR3 contains 13 residues. In germline, CDR1 is MNHEY, CDR2 SMNVEV (reference sequence). J gave up 2 bases and V 10 bases, and 6 bases lay outside the gene matches.

A single count supports this clone. This chain connects TRBV6-1 to TRBJ2-1; D remains unclear. CDR3 length: 13 amino acids. CDR1 is MNHNS and CDR2 is SASEGT in the germline V gene. V was cut by 8 bases and J by 0 bases, with 8 bases left in between. CDR3 sequence reads: CASGLVSYNEQFF. The CDR3 coding sequence is TGTGCCAGCGGGTTAGTCTCCTACAATGAGCAGTTCTTC.

The chain combines TRBV9 with TRBJ2-7; tentative D call: TRBD2 (5 bases). V gave up 4 bases and J gave up 2 bases, with 16 bases separating them. The germline CDR1 and CDR2 sequences are SGDLS and YYNGEE. The CDR3 has 15 residues. CDR3 in DNA: TGTGCCAGCAGCCCCTTCGGCGGGCCCGCCTACGAGCAGTACTTC. The encoded protein is CASSPFGGPAYEQYF.

J is TRBJ1-6 and V is TRBV30, with 9 bases fitting TRBD1. The CDR3 has 15 residues. Germline-derived CDR1 and CDR2 are GTSNPN and SVGIG (reference sequence). V trimming: 0 bases; J trimming: 7 bases; junction bases outside the gene matches: 4. The CDR3 sequence is CAWSVPGQGNSPLHF. In DNA, the CDR3 is TGTGCCTGGAGTGTACCGGGACAGGGCAATTCACCCCTCCACTTT.

V gene TRBV2 combines with J gene TRBJ2-3; 12 bases are shared with TRBD2. Germline V gene sequence: CDR1 SNHLY, CDR2 FYNNEI. Trimming removed 5 bases from V and 2 bases from J; junction bases left unmatched: 5. This CDR3 has 16 amino acids. The CDR3 here is CASSTTSGGLTDTQYF. DNA of the CDR3: TGTGCCAGCAGTACAACTAGCGGGGGGCTCACAGATACGCAGTATTTT.

The genes are TRBV9 and TRBJ2-3, with D unresolved. CDR3 length equals 14 residues. Looked up from germline, CDR1 is SGDLS and CDR2 is YYNGEE. Trimming removed 4 bases at V and 2 bases at J, with 11 bases between. The CDR3 reads CASSSRSLTDTQYF. CDR3 DNA: TGTGCCAGCAGCTCACGATCACTCACAGATACGCAGTATTTT. The full variable domain, rest sourced from reference TRBV9 and TRBJ2-3, is DSGVTQTPKHLITATGQRVTLRCSPRSGDLSVYWYQQSLDQGLQFLIQYYNGEERAKGNILERFSAQQFPDLHSELNLSSLELGDSALYFCASSSRSLTDTQYFGPGTRLTVL.